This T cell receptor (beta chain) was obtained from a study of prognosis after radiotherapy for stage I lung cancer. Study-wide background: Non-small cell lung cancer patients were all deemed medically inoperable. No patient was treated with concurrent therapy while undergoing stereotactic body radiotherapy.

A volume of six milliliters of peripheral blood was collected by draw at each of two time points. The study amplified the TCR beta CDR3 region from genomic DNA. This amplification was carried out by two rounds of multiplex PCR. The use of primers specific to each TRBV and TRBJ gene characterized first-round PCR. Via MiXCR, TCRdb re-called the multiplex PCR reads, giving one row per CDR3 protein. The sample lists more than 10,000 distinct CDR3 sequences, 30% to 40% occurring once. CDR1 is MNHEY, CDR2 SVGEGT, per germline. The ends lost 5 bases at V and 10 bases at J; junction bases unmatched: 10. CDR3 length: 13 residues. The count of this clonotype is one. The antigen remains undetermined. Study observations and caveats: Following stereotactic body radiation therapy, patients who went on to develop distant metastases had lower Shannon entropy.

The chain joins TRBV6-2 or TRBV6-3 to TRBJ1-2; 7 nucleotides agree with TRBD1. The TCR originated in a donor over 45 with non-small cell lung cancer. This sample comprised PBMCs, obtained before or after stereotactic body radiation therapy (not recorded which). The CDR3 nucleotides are TGTGCCAGCAGTGAACGACAGGGAGCAGTCTACACCTTC. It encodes CASSERQGAVYTF.